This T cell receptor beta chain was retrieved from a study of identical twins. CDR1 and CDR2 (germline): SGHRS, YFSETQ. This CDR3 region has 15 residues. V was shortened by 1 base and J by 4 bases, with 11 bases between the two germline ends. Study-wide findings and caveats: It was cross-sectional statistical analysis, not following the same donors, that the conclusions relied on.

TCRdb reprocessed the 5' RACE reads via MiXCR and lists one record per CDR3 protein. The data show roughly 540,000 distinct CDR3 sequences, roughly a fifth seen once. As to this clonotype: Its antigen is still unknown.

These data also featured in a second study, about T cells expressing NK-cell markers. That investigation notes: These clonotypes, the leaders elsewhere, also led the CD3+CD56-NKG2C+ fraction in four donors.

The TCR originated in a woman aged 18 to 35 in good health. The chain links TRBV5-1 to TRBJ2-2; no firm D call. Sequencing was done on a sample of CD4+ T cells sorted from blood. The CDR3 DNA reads TGCGCCAGCAGCTTGTCCGGGCCCCTCACCGGGGAGCTGTTTTTT. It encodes CASSLSGPLTGELFF.